This is a list of T cell receptor beta chains from one sample in a study of T cell changes during pregnancy in multiple sclerosis. Only in-frame clones appear in the TCRdb table, and some are missing; sequencing was by immunoSEQ multiplex PCR. The sample yields about 39,000 clones, approximately 90% seen once. Material: CD4+ T cells from peripheral blood mononuclear cells, obtained in the first trimester of pregnancy. The receptors were sampled from a female donor in good health, enrolled as a control in a pregnancy study. CDR3s include the opening cysteine and the closing phenylalanine or tryptophan. A D gene is named only where the DNA matches it firmly. Clone size, where shown, is once, few, many, or a class for clones that have expanded.

abundance	d_gene	v_gene	j_gene	CDR3aa	CDR3nt
-	-	TRBV7-2	TRBJ2-3	CASSLVRGTDTQYF	TGTGCCAGCAGCTTAGTACGGGGCACAGATACGCAGTATTTT
-	-	TRBV6-1	TRBJ2-5	CASSESRHRETQYF	TGTGCCAGCAGTGAATCGCGCCATAGAGAGACCCAGTACTTC
-	-	TRBV5-1	TRBJ1-1	CASSFRGKTEAFF	TGCGCCAGCAGCTTTCGGGGGAAGACTGAAGCTTTCTTT
-	TRBD1	TRBV7-9	TRBJ1-3	CASSRDRVSGNTIYF	TGTGCCAGCAGCCGGGACAGGGTCTCTGGAAACACCATATATTTT
-	-	TRBV21-1	TRBJ2-5	CASSRGKRGEQETQYF	TGTGCCAGCAGCAGGGGCAAGCGGGGTGAACAAGAGACCCAGTACTTC
-	TRBD1	TRBV30	TRBJ2-5	CAWRGTGVKTQYF	TGTGCCTGGAGGGGGACAGGGGTGAAGACCCAGTACTTC
-	TRBD2	TRBV7-2	TRBJ2-1	CASSLGLAGAGEQFF	TGTGCCAGCAGCTTAGGGCTAGCGGGGGCCGGTGAGCAGTTCTTC
-	TRBD1	TRBV19	TRBJ1-6	CASSRTGSSPLHF	TGTGCCAGTAGTAGGACAGGCAGTTCACCCCTCCACTTT
-	-	TRBV4-1	TRBJ1-2	CASSQDGEPGRKNYGYTF	TGCGCCAGCAGCCAAGATGGGGAACCGGGGAGAAAAAACTATGGCTACACCTTC
-	-	TRBV14	TRBJ2-6	CASSFTGTGANVLTF	TGTGCCAGCAGCTTTACAGGGACCGGGGCCAACGTCCTGACTTTC
-	-	TRBV11-2	TRBJ2-3	CASSGGQFTDTQYF	TGTGCCAGCAGCGGAGGCCAGTTCACAGATACGCAGTATTTT
-	-	TRBV7-2	TRBJ1-2	CASSLNRGGNYGYTF	TGTGCCAGCAGCTTAAACCGGGGGGGTAACTATGGCTACACCTTC
-	-	TRBV30	TRBJ1-5	CAWSPQALTNQPQHF	TGTGCCTGGAGTCCCCAGGCCCTAACTAATCAGCCCCAGCATTTT
-	-	TRBV6-5	TRBJ1-5	CASSYDSGSNQPQHF	TGTGCCAGCAGTTACGACAGCGGGAGCAATCAGCCCCAGCATTTT
-	-	TRBV6-5	TRBJ1-2	CASTPGAGYGYTF	TGTGCCAGCACCCCGGGAGCGGGGTATGGCTACACCTTC
once	-	TRBV2	TRBJ2-3	CASSSGYSTDTQYF	TGTGCCAGCAGCTCGGGGTATTCCACAGATACGCAGTATTTT
-	-	TRBV4-3	TRBJ1-2	CASRIKTTGNYGYTF	TGCGCCAGCAGGATCAAGACGACAGGCAACTATGGCTACACCTTC
-	TRBD1	TRBV19	TRBJ1-5	CASSIDRGGNQPQHF	TGTGCCAGTAGTATCGACAGGGGGGGCAATCAGCCCCAGCATTTT
-	-	TRBV6-1	TRBJ1-1	CASSVRDIILNTEAFF	TGTGCCAGCAGTGTCCGGGACATAATATTGAACACTGAAGCTTTCTTT
few	TRBD2	TRBV27	TRBJ2-7	CASSPTRTSGGYEQYF	TGTGCCAGCAGTCCCACAAGGACTAGCGGGGGCTACGAGCAGTACTTC
-	TRBD1	TRBV7-3	TRBJ2-5	CASSSGTARAQYF	TGTGCCAGCAGCTCAGGGACAGCGAGGGCCCAGTACTTC
-	TRBD1	TRBV7-2	TRBJ1-2	CASSLEGTGVYGYTF	TGTGCCAGCAGCTTAGAAGGGACAGGGGTTTATGGCTACACCTTC
-	-	TRBV5-4	TRBJ2-3	CASTKRGTDTQYF	TGTGCCAGCACAAAGCGGGGCACAGATACGCAGTATTTT
-	-	TRBV10-3	TRBJ2-3	CAISEEFTDTQYF	TGTGCCATCAGTGAAGAGTTCACAGATACGCAGTATTTT
once	-	TRBV19	TRBJ1-3	CASISRGRGTSGNTIYF	TGTGCCAGTATCTCAAGGGGCAGGGGAACCTCTGGAAACACCATATATTTT
few	TRBD1	TRBV10-3	TRBJ1-2	CAIRGTGVYGYTF	TGTGCCATCAGGGGGACAGGGGTCTATGGCTACACCTTC
few	TRBD1	TRBV18	TRBJ1-1	CASSPVTGQGSNTEAFF	TGTGCCAGCTCACCAGTCACGGGACAGGGCTCGAACACTGAAGCTTTCTTT
-	-	TRBV7-3	TRBJ1-1	CASSADRNTEAFF	TGTGCCAGCAGCGCCGACAGGAACACTGAAGCTTTCTTT
few	-	TRBV28	TRBJ2-2	CASSGGNTGELFF	TGTGCCAGCAGTGGAGGGAACACCGGGGAGCTGTTTTTT
-	TRBD1	TRBV18	TRBJ1-3	CASSLGQGASSGNTIYF	TGTGCCAGCTCACTCGGACAGGGGGCATCATCTGGAAACACCATATATTTT